This TCR beta chain is drawn from a study of vaccination and CD4 T cells after COVID-19. Study information: The interval from dose two to post-vaccine sampling had a median of 72 days, and it ranged from 14 to 241.

Cultured CD4+ T cell DNA was sequenced using the Oncomine TCR Beta short-read assay. In TCRdb, the PCR reads were re-called with MiXCR into one record per CDR3 protein. The sample carries 15,000 to 20,000 distinct CDR3 sequences, under 65% recorded once. On this clonotype itself: What it binds is unknown.

Germline V gives CDR1 SNHLY, CDR2 FYNNEI. CDR3 size: 13 residues. Trimming took off 8 bases at V and 2 bases at J, with 11 bases between the two ends. Stated time point: late sampling 161 to 241 days after vaccination in a few convalescent patients. The treatment: approximately 9-day PBMC culture with coronavirus spike peptide pools or control peptides (ViraFEST assay). Spanning March to December 2020, the positive PCR dates came before US Alpha, Beta and Delta variants. The chain combines TRBV2 with TRBJ2-3; no clear D. The starting material was CD4+ T cells from blood, cultured in vitro, obtained about 7 months after SARS-CoV-2 vaccination. This clonotype originated in a human donor who had recovered from COVID-19. The CDR3 coding sequence is TGTGCCAGCGTTGCACAGTACACAGATACGCAGTATTTT. Translation: CASVAQYTDTQYF.